These 27 T cell receptor beta chains were all obtained from the same sample, sequenced in a study of blood T cell repertoires in COVID-19. This table comes from immunoSEQ multiplex PCR, and its TCRdb copy is limited to in-frame clones, with some not included. This table holds some 140,000 clones, more than 75% found once. Source material: peripheral blood. The receptors derive from a man in his 60s who had recovered from COVID-19.

This clone was seen a single time. J is TRBJ1-4 and V is TRBV28, with D possibly being TRBD1 (6 bases). CDR1 and CDR2 (germline): MDHEN, SYDVKM. There are 16 residues in the CDR3. Trimming shortened V by 6 bases and J by 1 base, and 15 bases separated the two germline ends. The CDR3 sequence: CASSSSTGLTNEKLFF. CDR3 DNA sequence: TGTGCCAGCAGCAGCTCGACAGGCCTAACTAATGAAAAACTGTTTTTT.

This clone showed up just a few times. The chain links TRBV6-5 to TRBJ1-2; no clear D gene. With 2 bases removed from V and 5 bases from J, the gap between germline ends came to 9 bases. Germline V CDR1 and CDR2: MNHEY, SVGAGI. The length of the CDR3 is 13 residues. The DNA of the CDR3 is TGTGCCAGCAGTTACGGCACCGATTATGGCTACACCTTC. Amino acid sequence: CASSYGTDYGYTF.

The genes are TRBV29-1 and TRBJ2-1; D uncertain. The V end lost 0 bases, the J end lost 4 bases, and 13 bases lay between the germline ends. The CDR3 covers 15 residues. Germline values: CDR1 SQVTM, CDR2 ANQGSEA. This chain's CDR3 is CSVEDLRSSYNEQFF. CDR3 DNA sequence: TGCAGCGTTGAAGATTTGAGGTCATCTTACAATGAGCAGTTCTTC.

V usage is TRBV7-2 and J usage is TRBJ2-1; TRBD2 agrees at 8 bases. Germline CDR1 SGHTA, CDR2 FQGNSA. The CDR3 totals 15 residues. Trimming took 1 base from V and 4 from J; bases not matched to a gene: 3. This chain's CDR3 is CASSLDSGRYNEQFF. In DNA form, the CDR3 reads TGTGCCAGCAGCTTAGACAGCGGGAGATACAATGAGCAGTTCTTC.

The CDR3 region is CASIPPRGRGYTF. For the CDR3, the DNA is TGTGCCAGCATCCCGCCCAGGGGAAGGGGCTACACCTTC. V usage is TRBV28 and J usage is TRBJ1-2; D perhaps matches TRBD1 (6 bases). V was cut by 7 bases and J by 8 bases, with 17 bases left in between. CDR1 and CDR2 from the germline V gene are MDHEN and SYDVKM. The CDR3 spans 13 residues.

This clone showed up just a few times. The chain has TRBV3-1 (or the pseudogene TRBV3-2) and TRBJ2-7, with unresolved D. Trimming left V 2 bases short and J 4 bases short, with 6 bases between. CDR1 is LGHDT and CDR2 is YNNKEL in the germline V gene (reference sequence). The CDR3 runs 12 residues. This CDR3 reads CASSQLKYEQYF. DNA of the CDR3: TGTGCCAGCAGCCAACTAAAATACGAGCAGTACTTC.

J is TRBJ1-5 and V is TRBV28, with 9 bases that match TRBD1. Germline CDR1 MDHEN, CDR2 SYDVKM. There are 13 residues in the CDR3. With 6 bases clipped from V and 8 bases from J, the junction kept 5 bases outside the gene matches. This CDR3 is CASSITGGKPQHF. In DNA, the CDR3 is TGTGCCAGCAGCATAACAGGGGGCAAGCCCCAGCATTTT.

The V gene is TRBV6-5, the J gene TRBJ2-7; 8 bases are a match to TRBD1. With V trimmed by 6 bases and J by 0 bases, 4 bases remained unmatched. This CDR3 is built from 14 residues. Germline CDR1 is MNHEY and CDR2 is SVGAGI. The CDR3 nucleotides read TGTGCCAGCAGGACAGGGGAGAGCTCCTACGAGCAGTACTTC. Translated: CASRTGESSYEQYF.

The V and J genes are TRBV5-4 and TRBJ2-7; TRBD1 aligns across 9 bases. Unmatched junction bases numbered 10, after V lost 4 bases and J lost 5 bases. From germline, CDR1 is SGHNT and CDR2 YYREEE (reference sequence). This CDR3 spans 15 amino acids. CDR3 residues: CASSAYRDREDEQYF. CDR3 DNA sequence: TGTGCCAGCAGCGCCTACCGGGACAGGGAAGACGAGCAGTACTTC.

The CDR3 reads CASSPERGKLASGGTSYNEQFF. In DNA form, the CDR3 reads TGCGCCAGCAGCCCAGAGAGAGGTAAGCTGGCTAGCGGGGGAACTTCCTACAATGAGCAGTTCTTC. The chain links TRBV4-1 to TRBJ2-1, with 10 bases fitting TRBD2. The germline CDR1 and CDR2 sequences are MGHRA and YSYEKL. Trimming cost V 4 bases and J 1 base; bases outside gene matches: 22. This CDR3 spans 22 amino acids.

The rearrangement links TRBV19 to TRBJ1-3; 11 nucleotides align to TRBD1. V shed 5 bases, J shed 2 bases, and the junction held 2 bases outside the gene matches. Germline V gives CDR1 LNHDA, CDR2 SQIVND (reference sequence). The CDR3 length is 15 residues. CDR3 in DNA: TGTGCCAGTAGTGGACAGGGGGCCGCTGGAAACACCATATATTTT. Its protein product is CASSGQGAAGNTIYF.

The chain is built from TRBV3-1 (or the pseudogene TRBV3-2) and TRBJ2-2, with D possibly matching TRBD1 (5 bases). The CDR3 consists of 13 residues. Germline values: CDR1 LGHDT, CDR2 YNNKEL (reference sequence). V dropped 4 bases and J dropped 4 bases, with 7 bases sitting between them. The CDR3 loop reads CASSPRGTGELFF. The CDR3 DNA is TGTGCCAGCAGCCCTAGGGGCACCGGGGAGCTGTTTTTT.

The chain couples TRBV9 to TRBJ1-1, with 8 bases that match TRBD1. This CDR3 spans 14 amino acids. The V and J ends lost 0 bases and 5 bases, in that order; junction bases with no gene match: 3. Germline-derived CDR1 and CDR2 are SGDLS and YYNGEE. The CDR3 region has the DNA TGTGCCAGCAGCGTAGTTCAGGGGGCGACTGAAGCTTTCTTT. This codes for CASSVVQGATEAFF.

The chain couples TRBV10-2 to TRBJ1-5, with D unresolved. V dropped 0 bases and J dropped 1 base, with 4 bases sitting between them. CDR1 and CDR2 from the germline V gene are WSHSY and SAAADI. The CDR3 spans 14 residues. The CDR3 nucleotides read TGCGCCAGCAGTGAGTCCGGGAGCAATCAGCCCCAGCATTTT. The encoded protein is CASSESGSNQPQHF.

The J gene is TRBJ1-2, the V gene TRBV28; D may be TRBD1 (6 bases). CDR1 is MDHEN, CDR2 SYDVKM, per germline. Trimming took off 10 bases at V and 7 bases at J, with 31 bases between the two ends. There are 17 residues in the CDR3. The CDR3 reads CAIRALLYTGRTGGYTF. Written as DNA, the CDR3 is TGTGCCATTCGGGCCCTACTTTATACAGGGCGGACGGGTGGCTACACCTTC.

This chain uses TRBV18 with TRBJ1-4, with TRBD1 matching over 9 bases. This CDR3 contains 15 residues. Germline CDR1 and CDR2: KGHSH and LQKENI. Trimming removed 4 bases from V and 5 bases from J; junction bases left unmatched: 5. The CDR3, as DNA: TGTGCCAGCTCACGCGGGACAGGGAAGAATGAAAAACTGTTTTTT. It specifies CASSRGTGKNEKLFF.

This clone came up a few times. J is TRBJ2-7 and V is TRBV7-2; 11 positions match TRBD1. The CDR3 runs 15 residues. Germline trimming cut 5 bases from V and 4 bases from J; bases unmatched to any gene: 7. CDR1 is SGHTA, CDR2 FQGNSA, per germline. CDR3 DNA: TGTGCCAGCAGCCCCGACGGGACAGGGGGATACGAGCAGTACTTC. Protein sequence: CASSPDGTGGYEQYF.

The chain carries TRBV27 and TRBJ1-1, with a tentative D call TRBD1 (5 bases). Germline V lookup: CDR1 MNHEY, CDR2 SMNVEV (reference sequence). Trimming took 7 bases from V and 2 from J, leaving 14 bases between them. The CDR3 is 14 residues long. CDR3 in DNA: TGTGCCAGCACCTCCGCGGGGGTTAACACTGAAGCTTTCTTT. As protein: CASTSAGVNTEAFF.

This clone occurred once. The J gene is TRBJ1-1, the V gene TRBV5-6, with D possibly being TRBD1 (5 bases). Trimming stripped 4 bases from V and 0 bases from J, with 13 bases between. The CDR3 has 15 amino acids. CDR1 is SGHDT, CDR2 YYEEEE, per germline. The CDR3 spells CASSARQYMNTEAFF. The CDR3 DNA reads TGTGCCAGCAGCGCGAGACAGTATATGAACACTGAAGCTTTCTTT.

The chain recombines TRBV7-3 with TRBJ1-6; the D is unclear. The V and J ends lost 0 bases and 8 bases respectively, with 5 bases between them. The CDR3 sequence is 13 residues long. The V gene's germline CDR1 is SGHTA and CDR2 FQGTGA. The CDR3 reads CASSLTADSPLHF. In DNA form, the CDR3 reads TGTGCCAGCAGCTTAACGGCCGATTCACCCCTCCACTTT.

This clone was counted a few times. CDR3 amino acids: CASSVASVLDTQYF. In DNA, the CDR3 is TGTGCCAGCAGCGTAGCTAGTGTCTTAGATACGCAGTATTTT. The chain carries TRBV9 and TRBJ2-3, with D hard to call. CDR1 and CDR2 (germline): SGDLS, YYNGEE. The CDR3 has 14 amino acids. With 0 bases removed from V and 5 bases from J, the gap between germline ends came to 10 bases.

This clone was observed a few times. The chain joins TRBV2 to TRBJ1-5; 10 bases are a match to TRBD1. Germline V lookup: CDR1 SNHLY, CDR2 FYNNEI. V gave up 3 bases and J gave up 4 bases; unmatched junction bases: 3. The CDR3 runs 15 residues. The CDR3 sequence: CASSDQGQGNQPQHF. CDR3 in DNA: TGTGCCAGCAGTGACCAGGGACAGGGGAATCAGCCCCAGCATTTT. Drawing the rest from reference TRBV2 and TRBJ1-5, the complete variable domain is EPEVTQTPSHQVTQMGQEVILRCVPISNHLYFYWYRQILGQKVEFLVSFYNNEISEKSEIFDDQFSVERPDGSNFTLKIRSTKLEDSAMYFCASSDQGQGNQPQHFGDGTRLSIL.

V usage is TRBV28 and J usage is TRBJ1-1; 10 bases match TRBD1. The CDR3 has 14 amino acids. V dropped 3 bases and J dropped 7; count of bases not matched to a gene: 5. Germline CDR1 and CDR2: MDHEN and SYDVKM. The DNA for the CDR3 is TGTGCCAGCAGTTTGTCCCGGGACAGGGGTGAAGCTTTCTTT. Amino acids: CASSLSRDRGEAFF.

The rearrangement links TRBV4-3 to TRBJ2-4, with 7 bases fitting TRBD2. CDR3 length equals 19 residues. The germline V gene encodes CDR1 LGHNA and CDR2 YSLEER. The V and J ends lost 3 bases and 2 bases, in that order; junction bases with no gene match: 16. CDR3 DNA sequence: TGCGCCAGCAGCCAGGCCCAACTGGAGCTAGCGGATCCCAAAAACATTCAGTACTTC. This translates into CASSQAQLELADPKNIQYF.

The chain is built from TRBV9 and TRBJ2-1, with D tentatively TRBD2 (6 bases). The ends were cut back, 7 bases at V and 5 bases at J, with 13 bases in the middle. CDR1 is SGDLS, CDR2 YYNGEE, per germline. The CDR3 is made up of 13 amino acids. The chain's CDR3 is CASAGLTDNEQFF. CDR3 bases: TGTGCCAGCGCGGGACTCACGGACAATGAGCAGTTCTTC.

This clone was observed a handful of times. The chain carries TRBV7-3 and TRBJ2-3; a weak D match, TRBD1 (6 bases). Germline CDR1 and CDR2: SGHTA and FQGTGA. This CDR3 contains 15 residues. V lost 3 bases, J lost 1 base, and 11 bases lay in between. CDR3 sequence reads: CASSLTGVGTDTQYF. Written as DNA, the CDR3 is TGTGCCAGCAGCTTGACAGGTGTGGGCACAGATACGCAGTATTTT.

CDR3 region: CASSSTGDGTEAFF. CDR3 sequence (DNA): TGTGCCAGCAGCTCGACAGGGGATGGCACTGAAGCTTTCTTT. J is TRBJ1-1 and V is TRBV25-1; 8 nucleotides agree with TRBD1. V gave up 6 bases and J gave up 4 bases; unmatched junction bases: 7. The germline V gene has CDR1 MGHDK and CDR2 SYGVNS. The CDR3 has 14 residues.